These 11 T cell receptor beta chains came from one sample sequenced in a study of vaccination and CD4 T cells after COVID-19. An Oncomine TCR Beta short-read assay was used to sequence the DNA from cultured CD4+ T cells. TCRdb reanalysed the PCR reads using MiXCR and keeps one entry per CDR3 protein. The repertoire consists of some 17,000 distinct CDR3 sequences, with approximately 48% occurring once and the leading ten covering approximately 5%. Indicated treatment: roughly ten-day PBMC culture with coronavirus spike peptide pools or control peptides (ViraFEST assay). These receptors' targets are unknown. This material consisted of CD4+ T cells from blood, cultured in vitro, taken before SARS-CoV-2 vaccination. Receptors originate from a human donor who had recovered from COVID-19.

In its sample, this clonotype was seen a few times. The genes are TRBV7-9 and TRBJ1-1; D gene ambiguous. V was pared by 1 base and J by 0 bases, with 12 bases between. There are 16 residues in the CDR3. Germline V lookup: CDR1 SEHNR, CDR2 FQNEAQ (reference sequence). CDR3 loop: CASSLDRLRMNTEAFF. CDR3 nucleotide sequence: TGTGCCAGCAGCTTAGACCGACTGCGGATGAACACTGAAGCTTTCTTT.

This clonotype appeared a few times. The chain couples TRBV2 to TRBJ1-1, with TRBD1 matching 7 bases. The CDR3 runs to 15 residues. The V gene end was trimmed by 4 bases and the J gene end by 2 bases; junction bases not matched to a gene: 7. Germline CDR1 reads SNHLY; CDR2 reads FYNNEI. CDR3 coding DNA: TGTGCCAGCAGTGGACCGGGACAGACTAACACTGAAGCTTTCTTT. The encoded protein is CASSGPGQTNTEAFF.

This chain uses TRBV15 with TRBJ2-5; 8 bases map to TRBD1. The CDR3 runs 16 residues. Germline CDR1 and CDR2: LNHNV and YYDKDF (reference sequence). V shed 1 base and J 5 bases; nucleotides not matched to a gene: 9. The CDR3 DNA reads as TGTGCCACCAGCAGAGCCGGAACTGGACAGGGCGAGACCCAGTACTTC. The encoded protein is CATSRAGTGQGETQYF.

The chain couples TRBV19 to TRBJ2-1, with D perhaps TRBD1 (5 bases). Germline V gene lookup returns CDR1 LNHDA and CDR2 SQIVND (reference sequence). Trimming left V 7 bases short and J 4 bases short, with 11 bases between. This CDR3 has 13 residues. CDR3 in DNA: TGTGCCAGTATTGGTAGGGGATACAATGAGCAGTTCTTC. Translating it yields CASIGRGYNEQFF.

The chain links TRBV7-6 to TRBJ2-3; TRBD2 aligns across 8 bases. The CDR3 contains 15 residues. The J segment lost 2 bases and the V segment lost 4 bases, leaving 5 bases of the junction unmatched. Germline V CDR1 and CDR2: SGHVS, FNYEAQ. The CDR3 region is CASSSAGAHTDTQYF. The CDR3 DNA reads as TGTGCCAGCAGCTCAGCGGGAGCCCACACAGATACGCAGTATTTT.

This clonotype has a handful of counts. The chain is built from TRBV7-9 and TRBJ2-2, with a tentative D call TRBD1 (6 bases). Trimming took off 2 bases at V and 6 bases at J, with 7 bases between the two ends. Per germline, CDR1 SEHNR and CDR2 FQNEAQ (reference sequence). The CDR3 length is 13 residues. The CDR3 sequence is CASSLNRAGELFF. The CDR3 coding sequence is TGTGCCAGCAGCTTAAACAGGGCCGGGGAGCTGTTTTTT.

This clonotype has more than one count but fewer than ten. The chain carries TRBV7-8 and TRBJ1-2; D gene uncertain. The CDR3 runs 13 residues. Trimming pared 0 bases from V and 10 bases from J, leaving 12 bases between. Per the germline V gene, CDR1 is SGHVS and CDR2 is FQNEAQ. CDR3 residues: CASSLAIQRDYTF. In DNA, the CDR3 is TGTGCCAGCAGCTTAGCGATCCAGCGTGACTACACCTTC.

This clonotype was counted between two and nine times. The genes are TRBV12-3 or TRBV12-4 and TRBJ1-5; D not resolved. V lost 6 bases and J lost 7, with 16 bases in between. The CDR3 consists of 14 residues. CDR3 nucleotide sequence: TGTGCCAGCAGGGGTATAAATGGTGGCCAGCCCCAGCATTTT. Protein sequence: CASRGINGGQPQHF.

This clonotype was seen more than once but under ten times. The chain has TRBV2 and TRBJ2-7; 8 bases line up with TRBD2. Losses at the gene ends were 4 bases for V and 1 base for J; bases not matched to a gene: 3. The CDR3 consists of 14 residues. The germline gives CDR1 SNHLY, CDR2 FYNNEI. The CDR3 sequence is CASSVERESYEQYF. The CDR3 nucleotides read TGTGCCAGCAGTGTGGAGCGGGAGTCCTACGAGCAGTACTTC. The full variable domain, its missing parts supplied by reference TRBV2 and TRBJ2-7, is EPEVTQTPSHQVTQMGQEVILRCVPISNHLYFYWYRQILGQKVEFLVSFYNNEISEKSEIFDDQFSVERPDGSNFTLKIRSTKLEDSAMYFCASSVERESYEQYFGPGTRLTVT.

The chain uses TRBV6-1 and TRBJ2-3, with D unclear. Trimming left V 8 bases short and J 4 bases short, with 10 bases between. This CDR3 is 12 amino acids long. Germline-derived CDR1 and CDR2 are MNHNS and SASEGT. The CDR3 DNA follows: TGTGCCAGCCGCCCGGGCCCAGATACGCAGTATTTT. This translates into CASRPGPDTQYF.

This clonotype came up a few times. The J gene is TRBJ1-1, the V gene TRBV5-4; D remains unclear. This CDR3 spans 13 amino acids. V dropped 3 bases and J dropped 6 bases, with 12 bases sitting between them. The germline V gene has CDR1 SGHNT and CDR2 YYREEE (reference sequence). CDR3 in amino acids: CASSSGWEAEAFF. For the CDR3, the DNA is TGTGCCAGCAGCTCAGGCTGGGAAGCTGAAGCTTTCTTT.